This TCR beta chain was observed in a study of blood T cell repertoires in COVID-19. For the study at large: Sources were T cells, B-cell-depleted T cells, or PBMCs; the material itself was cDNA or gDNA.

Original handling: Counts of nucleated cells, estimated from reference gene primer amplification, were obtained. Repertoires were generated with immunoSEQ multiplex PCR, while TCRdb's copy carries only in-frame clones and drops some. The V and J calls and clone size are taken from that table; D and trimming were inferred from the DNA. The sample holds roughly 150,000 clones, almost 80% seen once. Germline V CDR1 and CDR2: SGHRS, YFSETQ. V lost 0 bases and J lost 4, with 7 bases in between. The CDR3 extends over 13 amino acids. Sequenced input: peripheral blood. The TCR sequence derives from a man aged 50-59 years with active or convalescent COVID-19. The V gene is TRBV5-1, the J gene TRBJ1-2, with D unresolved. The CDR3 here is CASSLVAGYGYTF. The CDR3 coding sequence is TGCGCCAGCAGCTTGGTGGCAGGCTATGGCTACACCTTC.